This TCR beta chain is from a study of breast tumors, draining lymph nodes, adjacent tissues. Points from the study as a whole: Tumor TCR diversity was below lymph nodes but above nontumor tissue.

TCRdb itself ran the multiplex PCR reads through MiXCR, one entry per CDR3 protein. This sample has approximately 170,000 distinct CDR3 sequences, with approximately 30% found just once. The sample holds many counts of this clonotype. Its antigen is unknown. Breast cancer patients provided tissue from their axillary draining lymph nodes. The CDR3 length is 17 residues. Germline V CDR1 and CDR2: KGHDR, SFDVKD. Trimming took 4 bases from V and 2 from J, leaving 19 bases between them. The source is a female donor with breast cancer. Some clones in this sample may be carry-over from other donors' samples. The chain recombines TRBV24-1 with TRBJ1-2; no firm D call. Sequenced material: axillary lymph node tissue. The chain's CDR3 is CATSEGGRRNLNYGYTF. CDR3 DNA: TGTGCCACCAGTGAAGGAGGCAGGCGGAACCTCAACTATGGCTACACCTTC.